A single T cell receptor (beta chain) is shown here with its context. This specimen belongs to a study of blood T cells in healthy people across ages. This CDR3 is 15 amino acids long. Trimming at V came to 3 bases and at J to 5 bases, leaving 3 bases not matched to a gene. The germline CDR1 and CDR2 sequences are ENHRY and SYGVKD. Together with a sample-barcoded 5' primer, a J-beta primer mix was included in a second PCR lasting roughly 7 to 11 cycles. TCRdb re-derived calls from the 5' RACE reads in MiXCR, one entry per CDR3 protein. Of about 570,000 distinct CDR3 sequences detected, about 27% appear once; the ten largest clones hold approximately 3.6%. These data also formed part of another study, on T cells of mothers and their children. That source notes: The extracted RNA was employed in its entirety for cDNA synthesis, at roughly 1.5 ug per 15 ul. The study obtained over 9 million TCR beta CDR3 reads per mother and some 3 million per child.

The material sequenced was blood. The rearrangement uses TRBV10-3 and TRBJ2-5, with 13 positions matching TRBD2. This TCR derives from a boy younger than 10 in good health. As DNA, the CDR3 is TGTGCCATCAGTGACCCGGGACTAGCGGGGGAGACCCAGTACTTC. Protein product: CAISDPGLAGETQYF.